The clone carrying this T cell receptor beta chain was counted many times. What it recognizes is unknown. The sample comes from a study of early T cells in non-severe SARS-CoV-2 infection. Study information: Bulk RNA from unsorted whole blood was sequenced; chains were unpaired.

The V gene lost 0 bases and the J gene lost 7 bases, with 9 bases spanning the gap. This CDR3 region has 13 residues. Germline CDR1 MGHRA, CDR2 YSYEKL. Study observations and caveats: A preference for anti-spike CD8 responses marked VDJdb matching, which missed private and CD4 specificities.

As part of library construction, unique molecular identifiers were attached to individual cDNA molecules. Via MiXCR, TCRdb re-called the 5' RACE reads, giving one row per CDR3 protein. The data hold fewer than 35,000 distinct CDR3 sequences, with around 6% observed a single time. Sequencing was carried out using whole blood. The rearrangement links TRBV4-1 to TRBJ1-2; D is possibly TRBD1 (5 bases). This clonotype originated in an adult who was a healthcare worker with PCR-confirmed SARS-CoV-2 infection or an uninfected control (not recorded which). DNA for the CDR3: TGCGCCAGCAGCCAAGACAGGGCGGGTGGCTACACCTTC. This sequence encodes CASSQDRAGGYTF.